This is a list of T cell receptor beta chains from one sample in a study of control samples from healthy donors and cancer patients. Profiling relied on immunoSEQ multiplex PCR, and the TCRdb table lists in-frame clones only, not all of them. The table lists around 100,000 clones, 80% to 90% of them singletons. Sequencing used blood. The receptors here all came from a man aged 30 to 39 in good health. The CDR3 runs from the conserved cysteine through the conserved F or W. Fields, in order: J gene, V gene, D gene, clone size, CDR3 protein, CDR3 DNA. A D gene is named only where the DNA matches it firmly. Not all rows give a size; the values are once, few, many and, for expanded clones, a class.

J: TRBJ2-7; V: TRBV5-1; D: TRBD2; size: -; CDR3: CASSLTGTSGSYEQYF; DNA: TGCGCCAGCAGCTTAACCGGGACTAGCGGGAGCTACGAGCAGTACTTC
J: TRBJ2-1; V: TRBV5-4; D: -; size: -; CDR3: CASSLAPSSYNEQFF; DNA: TGTGCCAGCAGCTTGGCCCCCTCCTCCTACAATGAGCAGTTCTTC
J: TRBJ2-2; V: TRBV6-4; D: -; size: -; CDR3: CASSRTNTGELFF; DNA: TGTGCCAGCAGCCGAACGAACACCGGGGAGCTGTTTTTT
J: TRBJ1-3; V: TRBV6-6; D: -; size: -; CDR3: CASSYSISRVGNTIYF; DNA: TGTGCCAGCAGTTACTCGATCAGCAGGGTTGGAAACACCATATATTTT
J: TRBJ2-1; V: TRBV7-2; D: -; size: once; CDR3: CASSRDNYNEQFF; DNA: TGTGCCAGCAGCCGGGACAATTACAATGAGCAGTTCTTC
J: TRBJ2-1; V: TRBV5-1; D: TRBD2; size: -; CDR3: CASSLVLAGEQFF; DNA: TGCGCCAGCAGCTTGGTACTAGCGGGGGAGCAGTTCTTC
J: TRBJ1-2; V: TRBV29-1; D: TRBD1; size: once; CDR3: CSVNKEGQINYGYTF; DNA: TGCAGCGTCAACAAAGAGGGACAGATAAACTATGGCTACACCTTC
J: TRBJ2-6; V: TRBV5-6; D: -; size: few; CDR3: CASSKFPPGANVLTF; DNA: TGTGCCAGCAGCAAATTCCCCCCTGGGGCCAACGTCCTGACTTTC
J: TRBJ1-4; V: TRBV5-5; D: TRBD1; size: -; CDR3: CASSPRQGRTNEKLFF; DNA: TGTGCCAGCAGCCCTAGACAGGGGAGGACTAATGAAAAACTGTTTTTT
J: TRBJ2-6; V: TRBV19; D: -; size: -; CDR3: CASRRDWGSGANVLTF; DNA: TGTGCCAGTCGCAGGGACTGGGGCTCTGGGGCCAACGTCCTGACTTTC
J: TRBJ2-3; V: TRBV24-1; D: -; size: -; CDR3: CATSGGLPGTQYF; DNA: TGTGCCACCAGTGGGGGGCTTCCAGGTACGCAGTATTTT
J: TRBJ2-7; V: TRBV27; D: TRBD2; size: once; CDR3: CASSFGGSRGTQYF; DNA: TGTGCCAGCAGTTTCGGCGGGAGTCGGGGTACGCAGTACTTC
J: TRBJ1-1; V: TRBV5-1; D: -; size: -; CDR3: CASSLGGFDFF; DNA: TGCGCCAGCAGCTTGGGGGGTTTTGATTTCTTT
J: TRBJ1-2; V: TRBV5-6; D: TRBD1; size: -; CDR3: CASSGIRQGAQYYGYTF; DNA: TGTGCCAGCAGCGGAATACGACAGGGGGCGCAGTACTATGGCTACACCTTC
J: TRBJ2-3; V: TRBV28; D: -; size: -; CDR3: CASSLGTDTQYF; DNA: TGTGCCAGCAGTTTAGGGACAGATACGCAGTATTTT
J: TRBJ2-1; V: TRBV27; D: TRBD2; size: once; CDR3: CASSLTLGLAGDGEQFF; DNA: TGTGCCAGCAGTTTAACTTTGGGGCTAGCGGGAGATGGTGAGCAGTTCTTC
J: TRBJ1-2; V: TRBV18; D: TRBD1; size: -; CDR3: CASSPNPTGNYGYTF; DNA: TGTGCCAGCTCACCAAACCCGACAGGGAACTATGGCTACACCTTC
J: TRBJ2-1; V: TRBV7-2; D: -; size: -; CDR3: CATDVGNEQFF; DNA: TGTGCCACCGATGTAGGCAATGAGCAGTTCTTC
J: TRBJ2-5; V: TRBV7-2; D: TRBD2; size: few; CDR3: CASSLGASGGEYQETQYF; DNA: TGTGCCAGCAGCTTAGGGGCTAGCGGGGGGGAGTACCAAGAGACCCAGTACTTC
J: TRBJ2-1; V: TRBV25-1; D: TRBD2; size: -; CDR3: CASIPPRGLAGGHEQFF; DNA: TGTGCCAGCATCCCTCCGCGGGGACTAGCGGGAGGTCATGAGCAGTTCTTC
J: TRBJ1-1; V: TRBV3-1/TRBV3-2; D: -; size: -; CDR3: CASSKRTEAPAFF; DNA: TGTGCCAGCAGCAAAAGGACGGAAGCTCCAGCTTTCTTT
J: TRBJ1-4; V: TRBV28; D: TRBD1; size: -; CDR3: CASKTQGGYEKLFF; DNA: TGTGCCAGCAAAACACAGGGGGGTTATGAAAAACTGTTTTTT
J: TRBJ2-3; V: TRBV24-1; D: -; size: -; CDR3: CATSADYSSTDTQYF; DNA: TGTGCCACCAGTGCTGACTATTCTAGCACAGATACGCAGTATTTT
J: TRBJ1-2; V: TRBV11-2; D: -; size: -; CDR3: CASSLDLTATHGYTF; DNA: TGTGCCAGCAGCTTAGATCTAACGGCTACGCATGGCTACACCTTC
J: TRBJ2-3; V: TRBV15; D: TRBD1; size: -; CDR3: CATSRTGASTDTQYF; DNA: TGTGCCACCAGCAGGACAGGGGCTAGCACAGATACGCAGTATTTT